The 2 T cell receptor beta chains reported below all come from one sample, sequenced in a study of vaccination and CD4 T cells after COVID-19. Cultured CD4+ T cells had their DNA profiled by the Oncomine TCR Beta short-read assay. TCRdb recomputed calls from the PCR reads with MiXCR, one row per CDR3 protein. The table has 9,500 to 12,000 distinct CDR3 sequences, just over 55% seen once. Their antigen targets remain unknown. Treatment reported: roughly 11-day PBMC culture with coronavirus spike peptide pools or control peptides (ViraFEST assay). The sample comprised CD4+ T cells from blood, cultured in vitro. These TCRs come from a human donor who had recovered from COVID-19.

This clonotype was observed once. V is TRBV6-1 and J is TRBJ2-7; D possibly matches TRBD1 or TRBD2 (5 bases each). The CDR3 extends over 15 amino acids. The V end lost 6 bases, the J end lost 1 base, and 16 bases lay between the germline ends. Germline V gene lookup returns CDR1 MNHNS and CDR2 SASEGT. CDR3 in DNA: TGTGCCAGCAGCCCCGGGACGCCAGCATCCTACGAGCAGTACTTC. Translated, it gives CASSPGTPASYEQYF.

The chain employs TRBV21-1 and TRBJ1-2; TRBD1 is the table's D call, not checked against the DNA. TRBV21-1 is recorded as a pseudogene. CDR3 length equals 12 residues. The DNA for the CDR3 is TGTGCCAGGTCGACAGGGGGAGGCGGCTACACCTTC. Translated: CARSTGGGGYTF.